The clone carrying this T cell receptor beta chain appeared a few times. The target antigen is unknown. At the DNA level, this CDR3 is encoded by other sequences in the same sample as well. Clones were read by immunoSEQ multiplex PCR, and TCRdb kept only the in-frame ones, dropping some. The sample records tens of thousands of clones, over 70% being singletons. V lost 8 bases to trimming and J lost 2 bases, with 6 bases between them. This CDR3 is built from 11 residues. Germline-derived CDR1 and CDR2 are MNHEY and SMNVEV (reference sequence). The data were obtained in a study of radiation and T cells in renal cell carcinoma. About the study: Nephrectomy followed 15 Gy stereotactic body radiation by 4 weeks.

Sample time point: baseline pretreatment blood. Treatment defined: 15 Gy SBRT to primary tumor, nephrectomy 4 weeks later. Radiation-treated patients gave blood at baseline, week 2 and week 4. This renal cell carcinoma was of the clear cell type. Study-wide results and limits: From baseline, blood top tumor clonotypes peaked at 2 weeks post-radiation.

This chain uses TRBV27 with TRBJ1-1, with D hard to call. The sequences come from blood, collected from a patient whose treatment included radiotherapy and nephrectomy. This TCR was recovered from a man aged 55 to 69 with renal cell carcinoma. The CDR3 loop is CASRKNTEAFF. The DNA for the CDR3 is TGTGCCAGCCGTAAAAACACTGAAGCTTTCTTT.